This is a list of T cell receptor beta chains from one sample in a study of blood T cell repertoires in COVID-19. Sequencing used immunoSEQ multiplex PCR; TCRdb keeps in-frame clones, though not all of them. Of 56,000 or so clones detected, 70% to 90% appear once; the ten largest clones hold over 15%. Sequencing was performed on peripheral blood. Receptors were obtained from a human donor in a cohort sampled during active COVID-19. Both conserved end residues are part of each CDR3. A D gene is named only where the DNA matches it firmly.

v_gene	j_gene	d_gene	CDR3nt	CDR3aa
TRBV11-2	TRBJ2-2	TRBD1	TGTGCCAGCAGCTCCGGGGGACAGGGGGCCGGGGAGCTGTTTTTT	CASSSGGQGAGELFF
TRBV6-5	TRBJ1-2	TRBD1	TGTGCCAGCAGGAAACAGGGGAGAGGTCTTGGCTACACCTTC	CASRKQGRGLGYTF
TRBV10-2	TRBJ2-2	TRBD1	TGCGCCAGCGGACAGGGGCCCGGGGAGCTGTTTTTT	CASGQGPGELFF
TRBV19	TRBJ2-7	-	TGTGCCAGTAGTATGGGGGGGGGCTCCGAGCAGTACTTC	CASSMGGGSEQYF
TRBV6-4	TRBJ2-1	-	TGTGCCAGCAGTGAGCCCCCCGGACAAAAGATTCAAGAGCAGTTCTTC	CASSEPPGQKIQEQFF
TRBV6-2/TRBV6-3	TRBJ2-5	TRBD2	TGTGCCAGCAGTTACGGGACTAGCGGGGCGGAGACCCAGTACTTC	CASSYGTSGAETQYF
TRBV10-1	TRBJ2-7	TRBD1	TGCGCCAGAAAGGCACAGGGGCTCGGGGAGCAGTACTTC	CARKAQGLGEQYF
TRBV14	TRBJ2-5	TRBD1	TGTGCCAGCAGCCCGGACCTGGACAGGGCCCAAGAGACCCAGTACTTC	CASSPDLDRAQETQYF
TRBV27	TRBJ1-4	-	TGTGCCAGCAGTTTACCGACGACAATGCAAAATGAAAAACTGTTTTTT	CASSLPTTMQNEKLFF
TRBV7-9	TRBJ2-7	-	TGTGCCAGCGGTACAGAAGTGTACGAGCAGTACTTC	CASGTEVYEQYF
TRBV30	TRBJ2-3	-	TGTGCCTGGAGCCGGGATAGGACCTCAAGCACAGATACGCAGTATTTT	CAWSRDRTSSTDTQYF
TRBV6-2/TRBV6-3	TRBJ1-3	TRBD1	TGTGCCAGCAACCCCTGGAGGGACAGGGGTCCCTTCTCTGGAAACACCATATATTTT	CASNPWRDRGPFSGNTIYF
TRBV24-1	TRBJ2-5	TRBD2	TGTGCCACCAGTGATTTGTCGGGGGGCCAAGAGACCCAGTACTTC	CATSDLSGGQETQYF
TRBV5-1	TRBJ2-7	TRBD2	TGCGCCAGCAGCTTGGAGGCACTAGCGTACTCCTACGAGCAGTACTTC	CASSLEALAYSYEQYF
TRBV6-5	TRBJ2-5	TRBD1	TGTGCCAGCAGTTACTCGGGGGACAGCGTAATCCAGTACTTC	CASSYSGDSVIQYF
TRBV10-3	TRBJ2-4	-	TGTGCCATCAGTGACGCGGGTCTAGCCAAAAACATTCAGTACTTC	CAISDAGLAKNIQYF
TRBV6-5	TRBJ2-7	-	TGTGCCAGCAGTCCCCAGGGGCTCTCCTCCTACGAGCAGTACTTC	CASSPQGLSSYEQYF